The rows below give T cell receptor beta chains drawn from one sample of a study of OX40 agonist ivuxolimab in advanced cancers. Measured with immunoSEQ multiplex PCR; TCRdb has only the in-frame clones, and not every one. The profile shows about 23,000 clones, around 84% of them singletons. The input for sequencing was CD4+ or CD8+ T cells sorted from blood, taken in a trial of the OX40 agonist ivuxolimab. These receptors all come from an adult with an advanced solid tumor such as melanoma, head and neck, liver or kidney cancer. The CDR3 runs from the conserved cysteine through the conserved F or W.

cdr3_aa: CASSHSSVGGSPEAFF
cdr3_length: 16
v_call: TRBV9
j_call: TRBJ1-1

cdr3_aa: CASSLERGGRDTQYF
cdr3_length: 15
v_call: TRBV7-2
j_call: TRBJ2-3

cdr3_aa: CASSLGGSYEQYF
cdr3_length: 13
v_call: TRBV6-6
j_call: TRBJ2-7

cdr3_aa: CASSVDWSRKVETQYF
cdr3_length: 16
v_call: TRBV9
j_call: TRBJ2-5

cdr3_aa: CASSYSRPYGYTF
cdr3_length: 13
v_call: TRBV6-5
j_call: TRBJ1-2

cdr3_aa: CASSVGGGTYGYTF
cdr3_length: 14
v_call: TRBV9
j_call: TRBJ1-2

cdr3_aa: CASSFPGQGRDTQYF
cdr3_length: 15
v_call: TRBV13
j_call: TRBJ2-3

cdr3_aa: CASRQGYTEAFF
cdr3_length: 12
v_call: TRBV6-1
j_call: TRBJ1-1

cdr3_aa: CASSQVAGGLADTQYF
cdr3_length: 16
v_call: TRBV4-1
j_call: TRBJ2-3

cdr3_aa: CASSLGFGDSNQPQHF
cdr3_length: 16
v_call: TRBV7-9
j_call: TRBJ1-5

cdr3_aa: CASSLEPTGTQETQYF
cdr3_length: 16
v_call: TRBV7-8
j_call: TRBJ2-5

cdr3_aa: CASSFRTGDMRVLF
cdr3_length: 14
v_call: TRBV5-4
j_call: TRBJ1-1

cdr3_aa: CASSLDQWGQEASMNTEAFF
cdr3_length: 20
v_call: TRBV7-6
j_call: TRBJ1-1

cdr3_aa: CASSQDRDRVYEQYF
cdr3_length: 15
v_call: TRBV4-3
j_call: TRBJ2-7

cdr3_aa: CASSPRGTGGSNYGYTF
cdr3_length: 17
v_call: TRBV13
j_call: TRBJ1-2

cdr3_aa: CASSYHIRDGGYGYTF
cdr3_length: 16
v_call: TRBV6-5
j_call: TRBJ1-2

cdr3_aa: CASSSRGLAISYNEQFF
cdr3_length: 17
v_call: TRBV27
j_call: TRBJ2-1

cdr3_aa: CASSQDSGNTGELFF
cdr3_length: 15
v_call: TRBV4-3
j_call: TRBJ2-2

cdr3_aa: CASSPGTGPEQYF
cdr3_length: 13
v_call: TRBV9
j_call: TRBJ2-7

cdr3_aa: CSEISGGTYNEQFF
cdr3_length: 14
v_call: TRBV29-1
j_call: TRBJ2-1

cdr3_aa: CASGFTNAGQSRANVPTF
cdr3_length: 18
v_call: TRBV12-5
j_call: TRBJ2-6

cdr3_aa: CASSRAGGQGGADTQYF
cdr3_length: 17
v_call: TRBV11-1
j_call: TRBJ2-3

cdr3_aa: CASSLGVNSPLHF
cdr3_length: 13
v_call: TRBV5-5
j_call: TRBJ1-6

cdr3_aa: CASSSQGWDTQYF
cdr3_length: 13
v_call: TRBV9
j_call: TRBJ2-3

cdr3_aa: CASSTSGGGKNSPLHF
cdr3_length: 16
v_call: TRBV19
j_call: TRBJ1-6

cdr3_aa: CASSLAGGSYEQYF
cdr3_length: 14
v_call: TRBV7-2
j_call: TRBJ2-7

cdr3_aa: CASSRSRDRGDYGYTF
cdr3_length: 16
v_call: TRBV9
j_call: TRBJ1-2

cdr3_aa: CASSNLAGITDTQYF
cdr3_length: 15
v_call: TRBV19
j_call: TRBJ2-3

cdr3_aa: CASEGQGPQANYGYTF
cdr3_length: 16
v_call: TRBV7-9
j_call: TRBJ1-2

cdr3_aa: CASSRGGRTEAFF
cdr3_length: 13
v_call: TRBV5-6
j_call: TRBJ1-1

cdr3_aa: CASIGGYTEAFF
cdr3_length: 12
v_call: TRBV27
j_call: TRBJ1-1

cdr3_aa: CASSLGTGFMNTEAFF
cdr3_length: 16
v_call: TRBV4-3
j_call: TRBJ1-1

cdr3_aa: CASSLFTGGRETQYF
cdr3_length: 15
v_call: TRBV4-1
j_call: TRBJ2-5

cdr3_aa: CASRSYGNTEAFF
cdr3_length: 13
v_call: TRBV27
j_call: TRBJ1-1

cdr3_aa: CASSSGGLSDTQYF
cdr3_length: 14
v_call: TRBV11-3
j_call: TRBJ2-3

cdr3_aa: CATSRGRANSPLHF
cdr3_length: 14
v_call: TRBV15
j_call: TRBJ1-6

cdr3_aa: CASSSGSGFQPQHF
cdr3_length: 14
v_call: TRBV6-5
j_call: TRBJ1-5

cdr3_aa: CASSGGTNTEAFF
cdr3_length: 13
v_call: TRBV9
j_call: TRBJ1-1

cdr3_aa: CASSLAGGNYGYTF
cdr3_length: 14
v_call: TRBV5-1
j_call: TRBJ1-2